The 18 T cell receptor beta chains below were found in one sample sequenced in a study of T cells in Graves' hyperthyroidism and ophthalmopathy (dated by TCRdb to about 2019). To prepare the library, multiplex PCR was applied. TCRdb names Illumina HiSeq 2000 as the instrument used. TCR beta CDR3 regions were amplified from RNA transcripts. The TCR CDR3 was subjected to a first round of RT-PCR using the HTBI primer set and the Qiagen OneStep RT-PCR kit. TCRdb cleaned the public reads at Q25 with fastp, built clones with MiXCR and kept in-frame beta chains. Entries that share a CDR3 protein sequence are merged under the most common genes and DNA. The table for this sample lists 560,000 or so distinct CDR3 sequences; just over 45% of them were counted only once. Together, the top ten hold roughly 8.2% of the sample. Sequencing input: peripheral blood or thyroid tissue (not recorded which). The receptors stem from a woman aged 18 to 35 with Graves' hyperthyroidism. Donor details come from another sample of the same person, matched by shared clones.

This rearrangement joins TRBV25-1 to TRBJ1-6, with TRBD1 as a possible D gene (5 bases). The ends were cut back, 5 bases at V and 9 bases at J, with 17 bases in the middle. Germline V lookup: CDR1 MGHDK, CDR2 SYGVNS. The CDR3 length is 15 residues. The CDR3 region has the DNA TGTGCCAGCAGTACCACCCGGGACCCCGGTTCACCCCTCCACTTT. It yields the protein CASSTTRDPGSPLHF. Full variable domain (outside the CDR3, taken from reference TRBV25-1 and TRBJ1-6): EADIYQTPRYLVIGTGKKITLECSQTMGHDKMYWYQQDPGMELHLIHYSYGVNSTEKGDLSSESTVSRIRTEHFPLTLESARPSHTSQYLCASSTTRDPGSPLHFGNGTRLTVT.

The chain combines TRBV2 with TRBJ2-7; 9 nucleotides match TRBD1. Germline V CDR1 and CDR2: SNHLY, FYNNEI. V gave up 8 bases and J gave up 3 bases; unmatched junction bases: 2. The CDR3 extends over 12 amino acids. Here the CDR3 DNA reads TGTGCCAGCCCGGGACAGGGCTACGAGCAGTACTTC. The encoded protein is CASPGQGYEQYF.

The CDR3 sequence is CASSMGRATQETQYF. The CDR3, as DNA: TGTGCCAGTAGTATGGGCAGGGCGACCCAAGAGACCCAGTACTTC. This rearrangement joins TRBV19 to TRBJ2-5; D possibly corresponds to TRBD1 (5 bases). Germline CDR1 is LNHDA and CDR2 is SQIVND (reference sequence). V shed 3 bases and J shed 1 base, with 12 bases lying between them. The CDR3 is 15 residues long. Using reference TRBV19 and TRBJ2-5 for the parts outside the CDR3, the full variable domain is DGGITQSPKYLFRKEGQNVTLSCEQNLNHDAMYWYRQDPGQGLRLIYYSQIVNDFQKGDIAEGYSVSREKKESFPLTVTSAQKNPTAFYLCASSMGRATQETQYFGPGTRLLVL.

This clonotype was counted a few times. This rearrangement joins TRBV7-3 to TRBJ1-4; TRBD1 matches at 9 bases. Germline values: CDR1 SGHTA, CDR2 FQGTGA. Trimming took 5 bases from V and 5 from J; bases not matched to a gene: 6. This CDR3 contains 15 residues. In DNA form, the CDR3 reads TGTGCCAGCAGCCGAAACAGGGGGCAGAATGAAAAACTGTTTTTT. This encodes CASSRNRGQNEKLFF.

Turning to this clonotype: Just one base apart from a much larger clone, this may be a read error. The V call is TRBV7-2, the J call TRBJ2-7; D is perhaps TRBD1 or TRBD2 (5 bases each). The CDR3 sequence is 13 residues long. Germline CDR1 and CDR2: SGHTA and FQGNSA. With 4 bases removed from V and 2 bases from J, the gap between germline ends came to 9 bases. The CDR3 loop reads CASSWDGPYEQYF. CDR3 nucleotides: TGTGCCAGCAGCTGGGACGGTCCCTACGAGCAGTACTTC.

This clonotype was observed a few times. The CDR3 DNA sequence: TGCAGTGCTAGACAGGGCTGGGGCAATCAGCCCCAGCATTTT. Translating it yields CSARQGWGNQPQHF. The J gene is TRBJ1-5, the V gene TRBV20-1; tentative D call: TRBD1 (5 bases). The V gene lost 2 bases and the J gene lost 2 bases, with 10 bases spanning the gap. The CDR3 loop spans 14 amino acids. Germline assignment: CDR1 DFQATT and CDR2 SNEGSKA (reference sequence).

This clonotype has ten or more counts. The chain joins TRBV10-2 to TRBJ2-5; unclear D gene. CDR1 and CDR2 from the germline V gene are WSHSY and SAAADI. The V end was cut by 0 bases, the J end by 4 bases, with 9 bases between. The CDR3 length is 14 residues. Here the CDR3 reads CASSESGSRETQYF. Written as DNA, the CDR3 is TGCGCCAGCAGTGAGTCTGGTAGCCGAGAGACCCAGTACTTC.

This clonotype appeared a few times. This chain joins TRBV15 and TRBJ1-3; no firm D call. The V gene's germline CDR1 is LNHNV and CDR2 YYDKDF (reference sequence). Trimming cost V 4 bases and J 0 bases, with 16 bases left between them. This CDR3 spans 17 amino acids. CDR3 region: CATSNRARLTSGNTIYF. The DNA of the CDR3 is TGTGCCACCAGCAACCGGGCGAGGCTTACCTCTGGAAACACCATATATTTT.

This clonotype was counted a few times. At one of its ends the junction is not consistent with the germline gene, which may arise from a read error. V is TRBV10-2 and J is TRBJ1-1; D remains ambiguous. The germline gives CDR1 WSHSY, CDR2 SAAADI. CDR3 length: 12 amino acids. CDR3 sequence (DNA): TGTGCCAGCAGAACCCGGGACACTGAAGCTTTCTTT. The encoded protein is CASRTRDTEAFF.

This clonotype occurred many times. The chain joins TRBV29-1 to TRBJ1-2; D unresolved. Germline CDR1 SQVTM, CDR2 ANQGSEA. V was shortened by 2 bases and J by 3 bases, with 7 bases between the two germline ends. CDR3 size: 12 residues. The DNA for the CDR3 is TGCAGCGTTGAAAACTCCTACTATGGCTACACCTTC. This sequence encodes CSVENSYYGYTF.

The rearrangement joins TRBV11-3 to TRBJ1-5; 7 bases map to TRBD1. The CDR3 sequence is 18 residues long. Germline CDR1 is SGHNT and CDR2 is YENEEA. J gave up 1 base and V 3 bases, and 12 bases lay outside the gene matches. The CDR3 nucleotides are TGTGCCAGCAGCTTGTACCTGGGACAGTCGATGAGCAATCAGCCCCAGCATTTT. The encoded protein is CASSLYLGQSMSNQPQHF.

This clonotype was counted at least ten times. The V call is TRBV7-2, the J call TRBJ1-2; D not resolved. V was shortened by 4 bases and J by 3 bases, with 15 bases between the two germline ends. Germline-derived CDR1 and CDR2 are SGHTA and FQGNSA. This CDR3 is built from 15 residues. In DNA, the CDR3 is TGTGCCAGCAGCTCCACTCACGATACGCACTATGGCTACACCTTC. The encoded protein is CASSSTHDTHYGYTF.

This clonotype was counted at least ten times. The gene calls are TRBV20-1 and TRBJ2-7, with TRBD2 matching 10 bases. CDR1 DFQATT and CDR2 SNEGSKA come from the germline V gene (reference sequence). V trimming: 5 bases; J trimming: 4 bases; junction bases outside the gene matches: 8. CDR3 length equals 14 residues. CDR3 loop: CSAPEASGGYEQYF. CDR3 nucleotide sequence: TGCAGTGCTCCCGAGGCTAGCGGGGGATACGAGCAGTACTTC.

The J gene is TRBJ1-1, the V gene TRBV2; 8 bases line up with TRBD1. Germline lookup yields CDR1 SNHLY and CDR2 FYNNEI. Unmatched junction bases numbered 4, after V lost 0 bases and J lost 4 bases. The CDR3 totals 15 residues. CDR3 coding DNA: TGTGCCAGCAGTGAAGCTCGGACAGGGCCCACTGAAGCTTTCTTT. It is translated as CASSEARTGPTEAFF.

V is TRBV29-1 and J is TRBJ1-3; 9 positions agree with TRBD1. Losses at the gene ends were 2 bases for V and 4 bases for J; bases not matched to a gene: 3. The CDR3 sequence is 14 residues long. Germline CDR1 is SQVTM and CDR2 is ANQGSEA. The CDR3 sequence: CSVEWTGAGNTIYF. CDR3 bases: TGCAGCGTTGAATGGACAGGGGCCGGAAACACCATATATTTT. The full variable domain, in which reference TRBV29-1 and TRBJ1-3 provide the parts outside the CDR3, is SAVISQKPSRDICQRGTSLTIQCQVDSQVTMMFWYRQQPGQSLTLIATANQGSEATYESGFVIDKFPISRPNLTFSTLTVSNMSPEDSSIYLCSVEWTGAGNTIYFGEGSWLTVV.

This clonotype has more than one count but fewer than ten. The V gene is TRBV7-8, the J gene TRBJ2-6, with D perhaps TRBD2 (6 bases). V lost 3 bases, J lost 4 bases, and 16 bases lay in between. The CDR3 is made up of 17 amino acids. Germline V lookup: CDR1 SGHVS, CDR2 FQNEAQ. The CDR3 DNA follows: TGTGCCAGCAGCTTGTGGGGGGATTCGTACGGGGCCAACGTCCTGACTTTC. Residues: CASSLWGDSYGANVLTF. Full variable domain (remainder filled in from reference TRBV7-8 and TRBJ2-6): GAGVSQSPRYKVAKRGQDVALRCDPISGHVSLFWYQQALGQGPEFLTYFQNEAQLDKSGLPSDRFFAERPEGSVSTLKIQRTQQEDSAVYLCASSLWGDSYGANVLTFGAGSRLTVL.

J is TRBJ1-6 and V is TRBV2; D not certain. The V and J ends lost 5 bases and 11 bases respectively, with 13 bases between them. The CDR3 sequence is 13 residues long. Germline CDR1 is SNHLY and CDR2 is FYNNEI. The chain's CDR3 is CASSFGLVTPLHF. CDR3 coding DNA: TGTGCCAGCAGTTTTGGGTTAGTCACACCCCTCCACTTT.

This chain uses TRBV7-2 with TRBJ2-7, with TRBD1 as a possible D gene (6 bases). The V end lost 5 bases, the J end lost 2 bases, and 16 bases lay between the germline ends. Germline assignment: CDR1 SGHTA and CDR2 FQGNSA. CDR3 size: 15 residues. DNA of the CDR3: TGTGCCAGCAGCCAAGTAGGTAGGACAGCCTACGAGCAGTACTTC. Residues: CASSQVGRTAYEQYF.